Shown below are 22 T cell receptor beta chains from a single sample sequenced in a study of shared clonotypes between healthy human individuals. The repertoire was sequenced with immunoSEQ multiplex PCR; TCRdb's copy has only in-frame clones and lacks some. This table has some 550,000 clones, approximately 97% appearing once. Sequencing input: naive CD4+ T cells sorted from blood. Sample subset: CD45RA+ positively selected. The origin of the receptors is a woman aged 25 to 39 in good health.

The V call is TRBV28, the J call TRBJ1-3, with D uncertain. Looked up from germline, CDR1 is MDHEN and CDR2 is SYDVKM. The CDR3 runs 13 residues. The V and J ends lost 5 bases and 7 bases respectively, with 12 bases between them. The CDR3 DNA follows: TGTGCCAGCAGTGTATCTACAGAGAACACCATATATTTT. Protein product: CASSVSTENTIYF.

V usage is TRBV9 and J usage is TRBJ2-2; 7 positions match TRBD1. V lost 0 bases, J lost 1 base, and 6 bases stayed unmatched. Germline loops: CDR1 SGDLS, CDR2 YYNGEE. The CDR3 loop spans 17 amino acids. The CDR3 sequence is CASSVDYWTGNTGELFF. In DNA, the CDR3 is TGTGCCAGCAGCGTAGATTATTGGACAGGGAACACCGGGGAGCTGTTTTTT.

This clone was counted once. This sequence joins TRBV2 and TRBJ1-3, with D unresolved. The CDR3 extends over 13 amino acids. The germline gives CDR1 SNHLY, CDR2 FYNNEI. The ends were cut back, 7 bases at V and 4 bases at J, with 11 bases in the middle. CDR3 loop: CASTPEVGNTIYF. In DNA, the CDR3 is TGTGCCAGCACCCCCGAAGTCGGAAACACCATATATTTT.

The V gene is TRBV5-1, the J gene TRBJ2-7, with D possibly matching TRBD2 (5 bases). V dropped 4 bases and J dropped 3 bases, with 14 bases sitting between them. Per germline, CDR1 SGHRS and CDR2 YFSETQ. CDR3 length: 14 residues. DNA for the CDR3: TGCGCCAGCAGCCTGGACTCAGACCTCTACGAGCAGTACTTC. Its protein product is CASSLDSDLYEQYF.

The CDR3, as DNA: TGCGCCAGCAGCTTGACAGGGGTTTATGCAACTAATGAAAAACTGTTTTTT. Protein sequence: CASSLTGVYATNEKLFF. The chain carries TRBV5-1 and TRBJ1-4; 7 positions match TRBD1. Germline V lookup: CDR1 SGHRS, CDR2 YFSETQ. The CDR3 loop spans 17 amino acids. V was pared by 1 base and J by 0 bases, with 6 bases of the junction left unmatched.

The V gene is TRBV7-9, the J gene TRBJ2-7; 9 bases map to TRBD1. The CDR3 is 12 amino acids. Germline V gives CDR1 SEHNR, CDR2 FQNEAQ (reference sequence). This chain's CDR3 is CVSTGGGDEQYF. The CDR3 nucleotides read TGTGTCAGTACAGGGGGCGGCGACGAGCAGTACTTC. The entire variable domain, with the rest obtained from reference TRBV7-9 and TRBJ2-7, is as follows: DTGVSQNPRHKITKRGQNVTFRCDPISEHNRLYWYRQTLGQGPEFLTYFQNEAQLEKSRLLSDRFSAERPKGSFSTLEIQRTEQGDSAMYLCVSTGGGDEQYFGPGTRLTVT.

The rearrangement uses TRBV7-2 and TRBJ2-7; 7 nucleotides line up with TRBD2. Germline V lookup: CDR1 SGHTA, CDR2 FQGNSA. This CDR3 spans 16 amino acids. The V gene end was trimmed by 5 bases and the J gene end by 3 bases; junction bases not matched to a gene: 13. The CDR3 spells CASSATGTNPVYEQYF. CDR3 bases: TGTGCCAGCAGCGCGACCGGGACTAATCCCGTCTACGAGCAGTACTTC.

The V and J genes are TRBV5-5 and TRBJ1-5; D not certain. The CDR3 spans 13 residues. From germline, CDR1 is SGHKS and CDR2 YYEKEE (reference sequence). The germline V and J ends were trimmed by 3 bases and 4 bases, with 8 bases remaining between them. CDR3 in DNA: TGTGCCAGCAGCTCCGGCCTTAATCAGCCCCAGCATTTT. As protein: CASSSGLNQPQHF.

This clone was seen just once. The CDR3 nucleotides read TGTGCCAGCAGCTACCGGACACCGAACACTGAAGCTTTCTTT. Amino acids: CASSYRTPNTEAFF. The chain links TRBV7-2 to TRBJ1-1, with a weak D call TRBD1 (5 bases). CDR3 length equals 14 residues. Germline CDR1 SGHTA, CDR2 FQGNSA. The V gene lost 4 bases and the J gene lost 1 base, with 10 bases spanning the gap.

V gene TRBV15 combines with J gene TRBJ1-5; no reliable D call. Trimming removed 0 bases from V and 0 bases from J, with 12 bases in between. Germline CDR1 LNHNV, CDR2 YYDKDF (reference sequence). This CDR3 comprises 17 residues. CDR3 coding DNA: TGTGCCACCAGCAGAGATCACCGGAGTATTAGCAATCAGCCCCAGCATTTT. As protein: CATSRDHRSISNQPQHF. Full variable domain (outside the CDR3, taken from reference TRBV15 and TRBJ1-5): DAMVIQNPRYQVTQFGKPVTLSCSQTLNHNVMYWYQQKSSQAPKLLFHYYDKDFNNEADTPDNFQSRRPNTSFCFLDIRSPGLGDTAMYLCATSRDHRSISNQPQHFGDGTRLSIL.

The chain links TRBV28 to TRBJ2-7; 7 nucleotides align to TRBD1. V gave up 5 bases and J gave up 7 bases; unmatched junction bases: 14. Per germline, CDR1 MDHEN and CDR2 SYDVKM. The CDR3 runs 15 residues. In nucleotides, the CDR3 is TGTGCCAGCAGTCTTCGGGACAGAGACCTCGGGGAGCAGTACTTC. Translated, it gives CASSLRDRDLGEQYF.

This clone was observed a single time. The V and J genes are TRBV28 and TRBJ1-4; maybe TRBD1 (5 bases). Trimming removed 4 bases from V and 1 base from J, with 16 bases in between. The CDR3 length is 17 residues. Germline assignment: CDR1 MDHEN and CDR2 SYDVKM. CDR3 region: CASSSLSWGGTNEKLFF. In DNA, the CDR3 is TGTGCCAGCAGTTCCCTCTCCTGGGGGGGAACTAATGAAAAACTGTTTTTT. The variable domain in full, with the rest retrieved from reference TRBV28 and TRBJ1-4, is DVKVTQSSRYLVKRTGEKVFLECVQDMDHENMFWYRQDPGLGLRLIYFSYDVKMKEKGDIPEGYSVSREKKERFSLILESASTNQTSMYLCASSSLSWGGTNEKLFFGSGTQLSVL.

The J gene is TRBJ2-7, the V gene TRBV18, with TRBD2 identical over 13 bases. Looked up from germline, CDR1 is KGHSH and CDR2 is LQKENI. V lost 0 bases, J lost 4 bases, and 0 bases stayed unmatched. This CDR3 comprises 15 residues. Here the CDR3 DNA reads TGTGCCAGCTCACCACCGGGACTAGCGGGGTACGAGCAGTACTTC. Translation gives CASSPPGLAGYEQYF.

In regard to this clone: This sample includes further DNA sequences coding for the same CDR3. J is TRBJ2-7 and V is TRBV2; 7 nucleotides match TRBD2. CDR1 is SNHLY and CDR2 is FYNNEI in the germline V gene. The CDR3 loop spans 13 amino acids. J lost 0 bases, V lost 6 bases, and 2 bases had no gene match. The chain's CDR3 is CASRRGSSYEQYF. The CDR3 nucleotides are TGTGCCAGCAGGCGGGGGAGCTCCTACGAGCAGTACTTC.

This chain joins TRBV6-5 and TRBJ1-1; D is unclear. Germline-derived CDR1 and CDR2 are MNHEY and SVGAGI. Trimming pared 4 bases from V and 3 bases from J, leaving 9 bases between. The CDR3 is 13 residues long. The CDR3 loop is CASSSFLYTEAFF. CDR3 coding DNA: TGTGCCAGCAGTTCGTTTTTGTACACTGAAGCTTTCTTT.

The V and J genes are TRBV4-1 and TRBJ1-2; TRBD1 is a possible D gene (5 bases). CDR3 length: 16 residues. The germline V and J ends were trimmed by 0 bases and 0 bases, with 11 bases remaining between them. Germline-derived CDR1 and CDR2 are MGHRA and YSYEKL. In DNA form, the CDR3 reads TGCGCCAGCAGCCAAGATGGTCCAGGGACTAACTATGGCTACACCTTC. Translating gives CASSQDGPGTNYGYTF.

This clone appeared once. DNA for the CDR3: TGCGCCAGCAGTCAATCGGGTAGCCCCTCCTACGAGCAGTACTTC. Translation: CASSQSGSPSYEQYF. The gene calls are TRBV23-1 and TRBJ2-5; D remains unclear. The closer fit of TRBJ2-7 to the DNA end suggests the J call may be wrong. TRBV23-1 is noted as an ORF with a role that remains uncertain. The CDR3 has 15 residues.

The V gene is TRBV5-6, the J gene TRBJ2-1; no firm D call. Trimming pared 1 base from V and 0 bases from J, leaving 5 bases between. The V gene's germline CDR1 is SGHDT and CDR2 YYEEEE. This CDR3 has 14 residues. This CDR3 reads CASSLKSSYNEQFF. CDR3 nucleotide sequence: TGTGCCAGCAGCTTGAAGAGCTCCTACAATGAGCAGTTCTTC.

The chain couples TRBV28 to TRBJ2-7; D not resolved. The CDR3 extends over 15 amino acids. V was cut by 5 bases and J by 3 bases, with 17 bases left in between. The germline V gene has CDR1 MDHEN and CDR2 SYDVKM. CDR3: CASSPPTDRVYEQYF. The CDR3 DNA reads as TGTGCCAGCAGTCCCCCCACGGACCGAGTCTACGAGCAGTACTTC.

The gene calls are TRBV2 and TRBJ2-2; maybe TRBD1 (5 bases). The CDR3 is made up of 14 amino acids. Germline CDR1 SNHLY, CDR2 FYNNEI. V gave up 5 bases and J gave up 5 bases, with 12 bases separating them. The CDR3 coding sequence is TGTGCCAGCAGTCGTCAGGGTGAGACCGGGGAGCTGTTTTTT. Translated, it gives CASSRQGETGELFF.

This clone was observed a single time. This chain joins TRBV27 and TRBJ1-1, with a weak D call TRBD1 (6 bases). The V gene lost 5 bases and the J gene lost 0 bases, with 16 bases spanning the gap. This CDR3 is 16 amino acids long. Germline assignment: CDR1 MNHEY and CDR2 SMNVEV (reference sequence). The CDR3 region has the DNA TGTGCCAGCAGTGCCAAGACAGGAATCATGAACACTGAAGCTTTCTTT. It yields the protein CASSAKTGIMNTEAFF.

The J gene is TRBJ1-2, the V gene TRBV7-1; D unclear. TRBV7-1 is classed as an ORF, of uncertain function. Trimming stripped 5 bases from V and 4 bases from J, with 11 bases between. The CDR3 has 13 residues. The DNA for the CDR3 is TGTGCCAGCAGCCCCAACTGGGGCTATGGCTACACCTTC. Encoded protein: CASSPNWGYGYTF.